These 24 T cell receptor beta chains were all obtained from the same sample, sequenced in a study of control samples from healthy donors and cancer patients. Sequencing used immunoSEQ multiplex PCR; TCRdb keeps in-frame clones, though not all of them. The table shows around 200,000 clones, with around 91% occurring only once. Sequenced: blood. The source of these receptors is a woman in her 30s in good health.

V is TRBV5-6 and J is TRBJ2-7; no definite D call. CDR3 length equals 15 residues. Trimming took 0 bases from V and 0 from J, leaving 10 bases between them. CDR1 is SGHDT, CDR2 YYEEEE, per germline. The CDR3 sequence: CASSLGRRISYEQYF. The CDR3 bases are TGTGCCAGCAGCTTGGGGCGGAGAATCTCCTACGAGCAGTACTTC.

V gene TRBV14 combines with J gene TRBJ2-7; D is undetermined. Germline CDR1 reads SGHDN; CDR2 reads FVKESK. The V end lost 0 bases, the J end lost 6 bases, and 9 bases lay between the germline ends. The CDR3 length is 13 residues. Written as DNA, the CDR3 is TGTGCCAGCAGCCAAGATCTCCGGGCCGAGCAGTACTTC. Protein sequence: CASSQDLRAEQYF.

As regards this clone: Other DNA sequences in the sample encode the same CDR3. The chain joins TRBV10-3 to TRBJ1-5; TRBD1 matches at 9 bases. Per germline, CDR1 ENHRY and CDR2 SYGVKD. The CDR3 spans 15 residues. V dropped 6 bases and J dropped 6; count of bases not matched to a gene: 9. The CDR3 is CAISEGQGGSQPQHF. In nucleotides, the CDR3 is TGTGCCATCAGCGAGGGACAGGGTGGGAGTCAGCCCCAGCATTTT.

The V gene is TRBV6-6, the J gene TRBJ1-3; 8 bases are a match to TRBD1. Looked up from germline, CDR1 is MNHNY and CDR2 is SVGAGI (reference sequence). Trimming cost V 2 bases and J 4 bases; bases outside gene matches: 4. The CDR3 runs 15 residues. The CDR3 nucleotides are TGTGCCAGCAGTTACCAGGGGGCGTACGGAAACACCATATATTTT. Its protein is CASSYQGAYGNTIYF.

The chain has TRBV19 and TRBJ2-6; 9 bases match TRBD1. Germline V CDR1 and CDR2: LNHDA, SQIVND (reference sequence). J gave up 3 bases and V 4 bases, and 4 bases lay outside the gene matches. This CDR3 spans 16 amino acids. The CDR3 reads CASSRRQGGGANVLTF. The DNA of the CDR3 is TGTGCCAGTAGTAGAAGACAGGGGGGTGGGGCCAACGTCCTGACTTTC. The variable domain in full, with the rest retrieved from reference TRBV19 and TRBJ2-6, is DGGITQSPKYLFRKEGQNVTLSCEQNLNHDAMYWYRQDPGQGLRLIYYSQIVNDFQKGDIAEGYSVSREKKESFPLTVTSAQKNPTAFYLCASSRRQGGGANVLTFGAGSRLTVL.

The chain employs TRBV28 and TRBJ1-1; a weak D match, TRBD1 (5 bases). Germline V gene sequence: CDR1 MDHEN, CDR2 SYDVKM. The CDR3 spans 13 residues. Trimming stripped 2 bases from V and 1 base from J, with 5 bases between. The CDR3 reads CASSLGANTEAFF. The CDR3 nucleotides are TGTGCCAGCAGTTTAGGGGCGAACACTGAAGCTTTCTTT. The complete variable domain, with remaining parts taken from reference TRBV28 and TRBJ1-1, reads DVKVTQSSRYLVKRTGEKVFLECVQDMDHENMFWYRQDPGLGLRLIYFSYDVKMKEKGDIPEGYSVSREKKERFSLILESASTNQTSMYLCASSLGANTEAFFGQGTRLTVV.

V gene TRBV28 combines with J gene TRBJ1-6, with D perhaps matching TRBD1 (5 bases). V lost 7 bases and J 6 bases, leaving 13 bases between the germline ends. The V gene's germline CDR1 is MDHEN and CDR2 SYDVKM. The CDR3 runs 14 residues. The CDR3 DNA reads TGTGCCAGCACCAAGGGGCAGAGTAATTCACCCCTCCACTTT. Its translation: CASTKGQSNSPLHF. Full variable domain (outside the CDR3, taken from reference TRBV28 and TRBJ1-6): DVKVTQSSRYLVKRTGEKVFLECVQDMDHENMFWYRQDPGLGLRLIYFSYDVKMKEKGDIPEGYSVSREKKERFSLILESASTNQTSMYLCASTKGQSNSPLHFGNGTRLTVT.

The chain recombines TRBV7-2 with TRBJ2-3; D may be TRBD1 or TRBD2 (5 bases each). In germline, CDR1 is SGHTA, CDR2 FQGNSA. The CDR3 length is 13 residues. V was shortened by 5 bases and J by 2 bases, with 8 bases between the two germline ends. In DNA, the CDR3 is TGTGCCAGCAGCCGAGGGACCACAGATACGCAGTATTTT. Protein sequence: CASSRGTTDTQYF.

The J gene is TRBJ2-7, the V gene TRBV6-5; D possibly corresponds to TRBD2 (6 bases). CDR1 is MNHEY and CDR2 is SVGAGI in the germline V gene. Deletions cut 6 bases from V and 0 bases from J, with 12 bases between. This CDR3 is built from 14 residues. The CDR3 reads CASRRDFSSYEQYF. CDR3 DNA: TGTGCCAGCAGGCGGGACTTTTCCTCCTACGAGCAGTACTTC.

J is TRBJ2-1 and V is TRBV11-3; D remains unclear. In germline, CDR1 is SGHNT, CDR2 YENEEA. V gave up 0 bases and J gave up 0 bases, with 9 bases separating them. This CDR3 contains 16 residues. The DNA for the CDR3 is TGTGCCAGCAGCTTAGATAACTGGAGCTCCTACAATGAGCAGTTCTTC. Protein product: CASSLDNWSSYNEQFF.

A note on this clone: Within the sample, other DNA sequences also encode this same CDR3. The chain uses TRBV18 and TRBJ2-3; TRBD2 aligns across 7 bases. V gave up 3 bases and J gave up 2 bases; unmatched junction bases: 2. The CDR3 consists of 14 residues. The germline gives CDR1 KGHSH, CDR2 LQKENI. The DNA of the CDR3 is TGTGCCAGCTCACCGGGACTATCCACAGATACGCAGTATTTT. This sequence encodes CASSPGLSTDTQYF.

V usage is TRBV27 and J usage is TRBJ1-1; TRBD1 might be the D (6 bases). Germline V CDR1 and CDR2: MNHEY, SMNVEV (reference sequence). The CDR3 is 14 residues long. Trimming shortened V by 3 bases and J by 0 bases, and 8 bases separated the two germline ends. CDR3 DNA sequence: TGTGCCAGCAGTTTCCAGGGGATGAACACTGAAGCTTTCTTT. Residues: CASSFQGMNTEAFF.

The CDR3 reads CASSYSLVGTEAFF. The DNA of the CDR3 is TGTGCCAGCAGTTACTCCTTGGTTGGCACTGAAGCTTTCTTT. V is TRBV6-2 or TRBV6-3 and J is TRBJ1-1; D not certain. Trimming took 0 bases from V and 4 from J, leaving 9 bases between them. CDR3 length equals 14 residues. The germline CDR1 and CDR2 sequences are MNHEY and SVGEGT.

About this clone: This CDR3 is also generated by other DNA sequences in the sample. The J gene is TRBJ1-5, the V gene TRBV6-5; D is uncertain. The germline V gene has CDR1 MNHEY and CDR2 SVGAGI. The ends were cut back, 0 bases at V and 9 bases at J, with 9 bases in the middle. The CDR3 spans 13 residues. For the CDR3, the DNA is TGTGCCAGCAGTTACTCGAAGGAGCGGCCCCAGCATTTT. This codes for CASSYSKERPQHF.

The chain is built from TRBV6-5 and TRBJ1-1; TRBD1 matches 7 bases. J lost 3 bases, V lost 6 bases, and 7 bases had no gene match. CDR3 length: 14 amino acids. Germline values: CDR1 MNHEY, CDR2 SVGAGI. The CDR3 bases are TGTGCCAGCAGAAAACCCCAGGGGGACACTGAAGCTTTCTTT. This gives the protein CASRKPQGDTEAFF.

The V call is TRBV5-1, the J call TRBJ2-7; 11 bases are shared with TRBD2. In germline, CDR1 is SGHRS, CDR2 YFSETQ. V shed 7 bases and J 2 bases; nucleotides not matched to a gene: 2. The CDR3 covers 13 residues. The CDR3 protein is CASQTSGTYEQYF. In nucleotides, the CDR3 is TGCGCCAGCCAGACTAGCGGGACCTACGAGCAGTACTTC.

This chain uses TRBV12-5 with TRBJ2-3, with 7 bases that match TRBD1. Germline CDR1 and CDR2: LGHNT and FRNRAP. This CDR3 is built from 14 residues. With 7 bases clipped from V and 0 bases from J, the junction kept 4 bases outside the gene matches. CDR3 residues: CASAGDSSTDTQYF. DNA for the CDR3: TGTGCTAGTGCCGGGGACAGTAGCACAGATACGCAGTATTTT. Variable domain in full (rest from reference TRBV12-5 and TRBJ2-3): DARVTQTPRHKVTEMGQEVTMRCQPILGHNTVFWYRQTMMQGLELLAYFRNRAPLDDSGMPKDRFSAEMPDATLATLKIQPSEPRDSAVYFCASAGDSSTDTQYFGPGTRLTVL.

The genes are TRBV7-3 and TRBJ2-3; 7 nucleotides align to TRBD2. The CDR3 runs to 15 residues. Germline lookup yields CDR1 SGHTA and CDR2 FQGTGA. With 1 base clipped from V and 5 bases from J, the junction kept 6 bases outside the gene matches. CDR3 sequence: CASSLSGLEGDTQYF. CDR3 coding DNA: TGTGCCAGCAGCTTAAGTGGACTAGAGGGAGATACGCAGTATTTT.

The chain has TRBV19 and TRBJ1-5; 10 positions match TRBD1. The V segment lost 7 bases and the J segment 6 bases; nucleotides outside the gene matches: 12. The CDR3 contains 16 residues. Germline values: CDR1 LNHDA, CDR2 SQIVND (reference sequence). In nucleotides, the CDR3 is TGTGCCAGTAAACACCGGGACAGGGGAAGGAGTCAGCCCCAGCATTTT. The encoded protein is CASKHRDRGRSQPQHF.

This clone occurred once. CDR3 sequence (DNA): TGTGCCAGCAGCTGGGACAGCTCTGGGGCCAACGTCCTGACTTTC. This encodes CASSWDSSGANVLTF. The V and J genes are TRBV6-2 or TRBV6-3 and TRBJ2-6, with 7 bases lining up with TRBD1. Germline V gene sequence: CDR1 MNHEY, CDR2 SVGEGT. The junction had 2 bases not matched to a gene; V was cut back by 6 bases and J by 0 bases. The CDR3 sequence is 15 residues long.

V is TRBV7-7 and J is TRBJ2-3; 9 nucleotides match TRBD2. The CDR3 totals 15 residues. V was clipped by 1 base and J by 4 bases; unmatched bases: 3. Germline V lookup: CDR1 SSHAT, CDR2 FNYEAQ (reference sequence). Written as DNA, the CDR3 is TGTGCCAGCAGCTTAGTAGCGGGGGCGCCAGATACGCAGTATTTT. Translated: CASSLVAGAPDTQYF.

V usage is TRBV28 and J usage is TRBJ2-7, with 9 bases that match TRBD2. The germline CDR1 and CDR2 sequences are MDHEN and SYDVKM. The CDR3 runs 14 residues. Trimming removed 6 bases from V and 0 bases from J; junction bases left unmatched: 3. Written as DNA, the CDR3 is TGTGCCAGCAGCGGACTAGCGAGCTCCTACGAGCAGTACTTC. Amino acids: CASSGLASSYEQYF.

This chain connects TRBV6-5 to TRBJ1-6; D remains ambiguous. V lost 2 bases, J lost 8 bases, and 7 bases lay in between. This CDR3 is built from 13 residues. CDR1 and CDR2 (germline): MNHEY, SVGAGI. The CDR3 protein is CASSYVRHSPLHF. CDR3 nucleotide sequence: TGTGCCAGCAGTTACGTAAGGCATTCACCCCTCCACTTT.

Of note for this clone: The sample has other DNA sequences that encode this CDR3 too. The V and J genes are TRBV6-2 or TRBV6-3 and TRBJ2-6, with D perhaps being TRBD1 or TRBD2 (5 bases each). The germline CDR1 and CDR2 sequences are MNHEY and SVGEGT. V dropped 0 bases and J dropped 2 bases, with 5 bases sitting between them. The CDR3 sequence is 15 residues long. DNA of the CDR3: TGTGCCAGCAGTTACTCGGGGGCTGGGGCCAACGTCCTGACTTTC. Translating gives CASSYSGAGANVLTF.